This T cell receptor (beta chain) is drawn from a study of blood T cell repertoires in COVID-19. V shed 3 bases and J 8 bases; nucleotides not matched to a gene: 1. Germline CDR1 LNHDA, CDR2 SQIVND (reference sequence). The CDR3 consists of 13 residues. Data came from immunoSEQ multiplex PCR; TCRdb stores just in-frame clones and leaves some out. The sample includes under 300,000 clones, 80% to 90% of them seen just once. Each exposed participant met a COVID-19 case in the 2 weeks preceding study entry. This receptor was taken from a woman between 35 and 50 years old who had been exposed to COVID-19. Sequencing was done on a sample of PBMCs or T cells enriched from blood (not recorded which). The rearrangement joins TRBV19 to TRBJ1-2; 12 bases are shared with TRBD1. CDR3 nucleotides: TGTGCCAGTAGTATTGGGACAGGGGGCGGCTACACCTTC. Its translation: CASSIGTGGGYTF.